This T cell receptor beta chain originates from a study of blood T cells in healthy people across ages. Overall study results and limits: In older individuals, TCR beta diversity per million T cells was lower, falling roughly linearly with age.

With respect to this clonotype: The antigen is unknown.

Primed by a sample-barcoded 5' primer and a J-beta primer mix, a second PCR proceeded for 7 to 11 cycles. TCRdb ran MiXCR on the 5' RACE reads and lists one entry per CDR3 protein. The sample records 1.5 million to 2 million distinct CDR3 sequences, around 48% being singletons. Peripheral blood from each donor was collected in a volume of roughly 9.8 milliliters. There were at least 6 micrograms of total RNA extracted from every sample. Germline V gene data show CDR1 as MDHEN and CDR2 as SYDVKM. The CDR3 has 16 amino acids. V lost 10 bases and J lost 3; bases outside the gene matches: 15. The origin of this receptor is a woman in her forties in good health. This sequence joins TRBV28 and TRBJ2-1; the match to TRBD1 covers 7 bases. Sequencing input: blood. The CDR3 DNA sequence: TGTGCCACAATAGACAGGGTGGGGGAAAACTACAATGAGCAGTTCTTC. Its translation is CATIDRVGENYNEQFF.